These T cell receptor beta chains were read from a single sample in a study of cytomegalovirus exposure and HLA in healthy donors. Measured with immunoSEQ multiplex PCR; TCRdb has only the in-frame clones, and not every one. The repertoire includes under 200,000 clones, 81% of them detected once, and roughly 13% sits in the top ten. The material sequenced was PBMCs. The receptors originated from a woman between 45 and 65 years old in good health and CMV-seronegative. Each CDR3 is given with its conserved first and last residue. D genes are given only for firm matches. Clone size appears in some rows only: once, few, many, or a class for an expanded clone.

CDR3aa: CASSLPDEGKAYEQYF; CDR3nt: TGTGCCAGCAGCTTACCCGACGAGGGAAAAGCCTACGAGCAGTACTTC; v_gene: TRBV5-4; abundance: few; j_gene: TRBJ2-7; d_gene: -
CDR3aa: CAWGQGKETQYF; CDR3nt: TGTGCCTGGGGCCAGGGGAAAGAGACCCAGTACTTC; v_gene: TRBV30; abundance: -; j_gene: TRBJ2-5; d_gene: -
CDR3aa: CASSLSLLSNEQFF; CDR3nt: TGTGCCAGCAGCTTGTCTTTATTATCCAATGAGCAGTTCTTC; v_gene: TRBV5-4; abundance: -; j_gene: TRBJ2-1; d_gene: -
CDR3aa: CASTHARCFEQYF; CDR3nt: TGTGCCAGCACCCATGCCAGGTGTTTTGAGCAGTACTTC; v_gene: TRBV21-1; abundance: -; j_gene: TRBJ2-7; d_gene: -
CDR3aa: CSVGRTGWQETQYF; CDR3nt: TGCAGCGTTGGAAGGACAGGGTGGCAAGAGACCCAGTACTTC; v_gene: TRBV29-1; abundance: -; j_gene: TRBJ2-5; d_gene: TRBD1
CDR3aa: CSVSGTGGAQYF; CDR3nt: TGCAGCGTTTCCGGGACTGGGGGGGCGCAGTATTTT; v_gene: TRBV29-1; abundance: once; j_gene: TRBJ2-3; d_gene: TRBD2
CDR3aa: CASSDRNSYEQYF; CDR3nt: TGTGCCAGCAGTGACAGAAACTCCTACGAGCAGTACTTC; v_gene: TRBV27; abundance: -; j_gene: TRBJ2-7; d_gene: -
CDR3aa: CASRKGQGISNYGYTF; CDR3nt: TGTGCCAGCAGGAAGGGACAGGGAATTTCTAACTATGGCTACACCTTC; v_gene: TRBV27; abundance: -; j_gene: TRBJ1-2; d_gene: TRBD1
CDR3aa: CASSSTRVISNQPQHF; CDR3nt: TGTGCCAGCAGCTCCACCAGGGTGATCAGCAATCAGCCCCAGCATTTT; v_gene: TRBV5-5; abundance: -; j_gene: TRBJ1-5; d_gene: -
CDR3aa: CAWRVANEQFF; CDR3nt: TGTGCCTGGAGGGTGGCCAATGAGCAGTTCTTC; v_gene: TRBV30; abundance: -; j_gene: TRBJ2-1; d_gene: -